This T cell receptor (beta chain) originates from a study of blood T cell repertoires in COVID-19. Germline V gene sequence: CDR1 SGHRS, CDR2 YFSETQ. This CDR3 comprises 14 residues. Trimming removed 4 bases at V and 0 bases at J, with 10 bases between. The table came from immunoSEQ multiplex PCR; TCRdb's copy has only in-frame clones and leaves some out. In the table there are around 58,000 clones, 70% to 90% of which are singletons. The clonotype was recovered from a woman aged 40 to 49 who had recovered from COVID-19. J is TRBJ1-2 and V is TRBV5-1, with D possibly being TRBD1 (6 bases). The sample taken for sequencing was PBMCs or T cells enriched from blood (not recorded which). CDR3 region: CASSRDISNYGYTF. The CDR3 DNA follows: TGCGCCAGCAGCCGGGACATTTCTAACTATGGCTACACCTTC.